The rows below give T cell receptor beta chains drawn from one sample of a study of T cell repertoires in cytomegalovirus infection. A single record per CDR3 protein comes from TCRdb applying MiXCR to the reads. The table includes 300,000 to 400,000 distinct CDR3 sequences, roughly 28% detected once. What these receptors recognize is not known. This specimen was cultured PBMCs, taken from culture after CMV antigen stimulation. The receptors were gathered from a human donor in good health (CMV status not recorded). Some clones in this sample may be carry-over from other donors' samples. The CDR3 runs from the conserved cysteine through the conserved F or W. Fields, in order: clone size, J gene, V gene, D gene, CDR3 protein, CDR3 DNA. D genes are given only for firm matches. Size values are once, few and many counts, or a class for expanded clones, and some rows have none.

many,TRBJ1-1,TRBV14,-,CASSQDWRGQNTEAFF,TGTGCCAGCAGCCAAGACTGGAGGGGTCAGAACACTGAAGCTTTCTTT
-,TRBJ1-6,TRBV6-2/TRBV6-3,-,CASSYGSWGDSYNSPLHF,TGTGCCAGCAGTTACGGGTCCTGGGGGGACTCCTATAATTCACCCCTCCACTTT
-,TRBJ2-3,TRBV30,-,CAWSVMGTDTQYF,TGTGCCTGGAGTGTCATGGGCACAGATACGCAGTATTTT
many,TRBJ1-5,TRBV7-2,-,CASSLMGGDQPQHF,TGTGCCAGCAGCTTAATGGGGGGAGATCAGCCCCAGCATTTT
few,TRBJ2-1,TRBV7-9,TRBD2,CASSFSGGAVDEQFF,TGTGCCAGCAGTTTTAGCGGGGGGGCCGTCGATGAGCAGTTCTTC
few,TRBJ2-3,TRBV29-1,-,CSVARGLAPDTQYF,TGCAGCGTTGCTCGGGGGTTGGCCCCAGATACGCAGTATTTT
-,TRBJ1-5,TRBV28,-,CAARMGFLSNQPQHF,TGTGCCGCCCGGATGGGTTTCCTTAGCAATCAGCCCCAGCATTTT
-,TRBJ1-1,TRBV6-8,TRBD1,CASSYQGGDLFEDTEAFF,TGTGCCAGCAGTTATCAGGGGGGGGACCTTTTTGAGGACACTGAAGCTTTCTTT
-,TRBJ2-1,TRBV7-9,TRBD2,CASSFDSTSGSPNEQFF,TGTGCCAGCAGCTTCGACTCAACTAGCGGGAGTCCCAATGAGCAGTTCTTC
many,TRBJ1-6,TRBV7-2,-,CASSLARQVINSPLHF,TGTGCCAGCAGCTTAGCGCGGCAGGTTATAAATTCACCCCTCCACTTT
few,TRBJ2-2,TRBV20-1,-,CSARDGLSTLNTGELFF,TGCAGTGCTAGAGATGGTTTGTCTACCCTGAACACCGGGGAGCTGTTTTTT
few,TRBJ1-3,TRBV27,-,CASSEGGGNTIYF,TGTGCCAGCAGTGAGGGTGGTGGAAACACCATATATTTT
-,TRBJ2-1,TRBV19,TRBD2,CASGPGAAGEGNEQFF,TGTGCCAGTGGTCCTGGAGCGGCGGGAGAGGGGAATGAGCAGTTCTTC
few,TRBJ2-3,TRBV24-1,TRBD2,CATSESSGGTDTQYF,TGTGCCACCAGTGAATCTAGCGGGGGCACAGATACGCAGTATTTT
-,TRBJ2-3,TRBV11-2,-,CASSLAWVTTDTQYF,TGTGCCAGCAGCTTAGCGTGGGTAACCACAGATACGCAGTATTTT
-,TRBJ1-3,TRBV20-1,-,CSALNPGDGNTIYF,TGCAGTGCCCTTAACCCGGGCGACGGAAACACCATATATTTT